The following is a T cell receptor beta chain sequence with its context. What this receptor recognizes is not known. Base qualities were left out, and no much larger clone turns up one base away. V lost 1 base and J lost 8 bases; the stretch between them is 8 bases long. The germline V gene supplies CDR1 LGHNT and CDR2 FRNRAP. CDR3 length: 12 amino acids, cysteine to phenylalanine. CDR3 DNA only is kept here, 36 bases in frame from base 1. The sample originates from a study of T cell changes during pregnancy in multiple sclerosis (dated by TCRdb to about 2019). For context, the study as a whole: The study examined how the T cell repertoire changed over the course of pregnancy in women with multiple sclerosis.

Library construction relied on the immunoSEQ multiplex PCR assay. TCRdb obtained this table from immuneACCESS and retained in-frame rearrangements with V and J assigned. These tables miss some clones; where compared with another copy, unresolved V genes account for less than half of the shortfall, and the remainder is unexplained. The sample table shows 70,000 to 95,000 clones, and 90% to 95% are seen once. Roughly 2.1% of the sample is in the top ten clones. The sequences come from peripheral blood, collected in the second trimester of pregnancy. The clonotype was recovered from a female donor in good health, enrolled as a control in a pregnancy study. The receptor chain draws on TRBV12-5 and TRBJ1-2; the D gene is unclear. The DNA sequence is TGTGCTAGTGGTTTGGACAGTACCGGCTACACCTTC. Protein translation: CASGLDSTGYTF.